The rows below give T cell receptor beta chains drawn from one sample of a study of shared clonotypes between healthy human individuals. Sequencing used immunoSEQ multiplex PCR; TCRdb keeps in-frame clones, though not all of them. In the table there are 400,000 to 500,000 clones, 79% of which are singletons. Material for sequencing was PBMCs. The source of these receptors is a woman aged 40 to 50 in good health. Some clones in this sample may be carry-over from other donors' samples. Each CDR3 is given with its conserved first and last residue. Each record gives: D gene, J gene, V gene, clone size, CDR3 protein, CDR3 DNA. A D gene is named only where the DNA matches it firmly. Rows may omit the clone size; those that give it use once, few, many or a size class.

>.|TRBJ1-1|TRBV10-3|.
CAISDAGENTEAFF
TGTGCCATCAGTGATGCGGGGGAGAACACTGAAGCTTTCTTT
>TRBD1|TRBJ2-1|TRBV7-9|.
CASGVGDRSSEQFF
TGTGCCAGCGGGGTGGGGGACAGATCCTCCGAGCAGTTCTTC
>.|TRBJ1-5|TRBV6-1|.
CASRIQGMGSQPQHF
TGTGCCAGCCGAATCCAGGGGATGGGGTCCCAGCCCCAGCATTTT
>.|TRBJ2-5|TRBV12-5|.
CASGLADRETQYF
TGTGCTAGTGGTTTAGCCGACAGGGAGACCCAGTACTTC
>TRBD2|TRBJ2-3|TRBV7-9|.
CASSSGRADTQYF
TGTGCCAGCTCGAGCGGGAGGGCGGATACGCAGTATTTT
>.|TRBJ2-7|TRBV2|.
CASSVGNSYEQYF
TGTGCCAGCAGTGTAGGAAACTCCTACGAGCAGTACTTC
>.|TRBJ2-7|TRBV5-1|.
CASSPGAGSSYEQYF
TGCGCCAGCAGCCCTGGGGCAGGGAGCTCCTACGAGCAGTACTTC
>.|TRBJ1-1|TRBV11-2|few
CASSLDRGYEAFF
TGTGCCAGCAGCTTAGATAGAGGTTATGAAGCTTTCTTT
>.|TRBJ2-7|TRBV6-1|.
CASTGFYNNEQYF
TGTGCCAGCACCGGATTCTATAATAACGAGCAGTACTTC
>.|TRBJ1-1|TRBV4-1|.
CASSRMAGLTEAFF
TGCGCCAGCAGCCGCATGGCGGGGCTCACTGAAGCTTTCTTT
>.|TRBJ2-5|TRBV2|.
CASSLELQETQYF
TGTGCCAGCAGCCTCGAACTCCAAGAGACCCAGTACTTC
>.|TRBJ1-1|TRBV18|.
CASSPRIRGWDTSQEGNTEAFF
TGTGCCAGCTCACCACGAATCCGGGGCTGGGACACCTCACAGGAGGGCAACACTGAAGCTTTCTTT
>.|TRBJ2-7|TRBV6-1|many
CASSEEEGAHVEQYF
TGTGCCAGCAGTGAAGAGGAGGGGGCGCATGTCGAGCAGTACTTC
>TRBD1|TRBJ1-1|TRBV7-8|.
CASSLEGGTGAFF
TGTGCCAGCAGCTTAGAGGGGGGGACAGGGGCTTTCTTT
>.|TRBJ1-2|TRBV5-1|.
CASSSQGNYGYTF
TGCGCCAGCTCCTCGCAGGGGAACTATGGCTACACCTTC
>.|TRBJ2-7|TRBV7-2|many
CASSQDSYEQYF
TGTGCCAGCAGCCAGGACAGCTACGAGCAGTACTTC
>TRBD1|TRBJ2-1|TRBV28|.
CASNPPGQRYNEQFF
TGTGCCAGCAATCCCCCGGGACAGAGATACAATGAGCAGTTCTTC
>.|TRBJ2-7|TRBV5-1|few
CASRLNRGGYEQYF
TGCGCCAGCAGACTTAACAGGGGGGGCTACGAGCAGTACTTC
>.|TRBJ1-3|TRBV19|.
CASSTRTSAVRGNTIYF
TGTGCCAGTAGTACGAGGACGAGTGCGGTTCGTGGAAACACCATATATTTT
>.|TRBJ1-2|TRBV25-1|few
CASRPRQALNYGYTF
TGTGCCAGCAGACCTAGACAGGCCCTTAACTATGGCTACACCTTC
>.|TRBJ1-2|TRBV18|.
CASSPPGRISYGYTF
TGTGCCAGCTCACCACCGGGCAGGATAAGCTATGGCTACACCTTC
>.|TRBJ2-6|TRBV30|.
CAWSYWRVSSGANVLTF
TGTGCCTGGAGTTATTGGCGGGTGAGCTCTGGGGCCAACGTCCTGACTTTC
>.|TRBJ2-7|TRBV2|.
CASNLRVSSSYEQYF
TGTGCCAGCAACCTCCGGGTCTCCAGCTCCTACGAGCAGTACTTC
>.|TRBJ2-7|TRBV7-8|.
CASSLSPVGEQYF
TGTGCCAGCAGCTTATCCCCCGTAGGAGAGCAGTACTTC
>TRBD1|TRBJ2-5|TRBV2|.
CASYQTGLETQYF
TGTGCCAGCTACCAGACAGGGTTGGAGACCCAGTACTTC
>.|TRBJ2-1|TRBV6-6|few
CASSDRTYNEQFF
TGTGCCAGCAGTGACAGGACGTACAATGAGCAGTTCTTC
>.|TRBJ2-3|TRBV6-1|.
CASSGSGASPGGTDTQYF
TGTGCCAGCAGTGGGAGCGGAGCCTCCCCCGGGGGCACAGATACGCAGTATTTT
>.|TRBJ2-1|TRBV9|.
CASSRVYNEQFF
TGTGCCAGCAGCCGGGTCTACAATGAGCAGTTCTTC
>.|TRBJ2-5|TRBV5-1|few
CASSSVLGARTQYF
TGCGCCAGCAGCTCCGTCTTGGGGGCGCGGACCCAGTACTTC
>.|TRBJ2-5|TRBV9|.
CASSVSLSQPETQYF
TGTGCCAGCAGCGTATCTCTGTCCCAACCCGAGACCCAGTACTTC
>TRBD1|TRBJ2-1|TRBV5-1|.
CASSQTGGRTYNEQFF
TGCGCCAGCAGCCAAACAGGGGGAAGAACATACAATGAGCAGTTCTTC
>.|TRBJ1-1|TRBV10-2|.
CASRFNLEGTEAFF
TGCGCCAGCAGGTTTAACCTGGAGGGCACTGAAGCTTTCTTT
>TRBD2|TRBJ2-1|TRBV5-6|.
CASSFQGLAYRYEQFF
TGTGCCAGCAGCTTCCAAGGACTAGCATATAGATATGAGCAGTTCTTC
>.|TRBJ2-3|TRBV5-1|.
CASSPRATPHTDTQYF
TGCGCCAGCAGCCCCCGGGCTACACCCCACACAGATACGCAGTATTTT
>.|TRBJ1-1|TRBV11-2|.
CASSLIGRADEAFF
TGTGCCAGCAGCTTGATAGGCAGGGCTGATGAAGCTTTCTTT
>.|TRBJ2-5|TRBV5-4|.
CASSLDLGYQETQYF
TGTGCCAGCAGCTTGGACTTGGGCTACCAAGAGACCCAGTACTTC
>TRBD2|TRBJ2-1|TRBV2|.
CASSEYPVGSGRAKEQFF
TGTGCCAGCAGTGAATATCCGGTTGGGAGCGGGAGGGCGAAGGAGCAGTTCTTC